One sample yielded the 10 T cell receptor beta chains listed below, sequenced in a study of vaccination and CD4 T cells after COVID-19. Antigens for these TCRs are unknown. Indicated treatment: approximately 9-day PBMC culture with coronavirus spike peptide pools or control peptides (ViraFEST assay). The Oncomine TCR Beta short-read assay was applied to DNA of cultured CD4+ T cells. From the PCR reads, TCRdb called clonotypes with MiXCR, one entry per CDR3 protein. Of 15,000 or so distinct CDR3 sequences in the sample, approximately 50% were seen once. The specimen sequenced was CD4+ T cells from blood, cultured in vitro. These receptors came from a human donor who had recovered from COVID-19.

The V call is TRBV19, the J call TRBJ2-3; TRBD2 matches 10 bases. V lost 6 bases and J lost 0; bases outside the gene matches: 0. Per the germline V gene, CDR1 is LNHDA and CDR2 is SQIVND (reference sequence). The CDR3 consists of 14 residues. CDR3 sequence: CASRTSGSTDTQYF. CDR3 nucleotide sequence: TGTGCCAGTAGGACTAGCGGGAGCACAGATACGCAGTATTTT. The variable domain in full, completed from reference TRBV19 and TRBJ2-3, reads DGGITQSPKYLFRKEGQNVTLSCEQNLNHDAMYWYRQDPGQGLRLIYYSQIVNDFQKGDIAEGYSVSREKKESFPLTVTSAQKNPTAFYLCASRTSGSTDTQYFGPGTRLTVL.

The V and J genes are TRBV5-1 and TRBJ1-1; 7 nucleotides align to TRBD1. The CDR3 loop spans 14 amino acids. After removal of 4 bases from V and 2 bases from J, the junction contained 5 bases not matched to a gene. Germline CDR1 reads SGHRS; CDR2 reads YFSETQ. In nucleotides, the CDR3 is TGCGCCAGCAGCGTACAGGGGTTTAACACTGAAGCTTTCTTT. This sequence encodes CASSVQGFNTEAFF.

This clonotype appeared a few times. V usage is TRBV10-1 and J usage is TRBJ1-5, with D maybe TRBD1 (5 bases). The CDR3 runs to 15 residues. The V end was cut by 4 bases, the J end by 7 bases, with 17 bases between. Germline CDR1 reads WNHNN; CDR2 reads SYGVQD (reference sequence). This CDR3 reads CASSVGREGRQPQHF. The CDR3 coding sequence is TGCGCCAGCAGTGTAGGCAGGGAGGGTCGCCAGCCCCAGCATTTT.

This clonotype was seen a few times. The chain recombines TRBV7-2 with TRBJ1-2, with 8 bases aligning to TRBD1. This CDR3 has 14 amino acids. The J segment lost 8 bases and the V segment lost 0 bases, leaving 5 bases of the junction unmatched. CDR1 is SGHTA and CDR2 is FQGNSA in the germline V gene. This chain's CDR3 is CASSLADRGLGYTF. CDR3 DNA sequence: TGTGCCAGCAGCTTAGCTGACAGGGGTTTGGGCTACACCTTC.

This clonotype was recorded a few times. The genes are TRBV7-3 and TRBJ2-2; D is undetermined. The length of the CDR3 is 15 residues. The V gene's germline CDR1 is SGHTA and CDR2 FQGTGA. V was pared by 2 bases and J by 3 bases, with 10 bases between. CDR3 DNA sequence: TGTGCCAGCAGCTTATTAGGGTCCGACACCGGGGAGCTGTTTTTT. Residues: CASSLLGSDTGELFF.

The chain joins TRBV7-2 to TRBJ2-7, with a weak D call TRBD1 (5 bases). Germline-derived CDR1 and CDR2 are SGHTA and FQGNSA. The V end lost 5 bases, the J end lost 6 bases, and 17 bases lay between the germline ends. The CDR3 extends over 14 amino acids. CDR3 amino acids: CASSPDTNQLEQYF. The CDR3 nucleotides read TGTGCCAGCAGCCCGGACACGAACCAGCTCGAGCAGTACTTC.

V is TRBV6-1 and J is TRBJ1-1; a possible D gene is TRBD1 (6 bases). Germline V lookup: CDR1 MNHNS, CDR2 SASEGT. CDR3 length: 16 amino acids. V lost 10 bases and J lost 1, with 22 bases in between. CDR3 DNA sequence: TGTGCCACCACAGGGTTGTTGGCTTTGGAGAACACTGAAGCTTTCTTT. Its protein is CATTGLLALENTEAFF.

This clonotype showed up just once. The gene calls are TRBV7-2 and TRBJ1-3, with 7 nucleotides matching TRBD1. The CDR3 sequence is 16 residues long. CDR1 is SGHTA and CDR2 is FQGNSA in the germline V gene. Trimming removed 0 bases from V and 2 bases from J; junction bases left unmatched: 4. CDR3 loop: CASSLAGRGAGNTIYF. CDR3 DNA sequence: TGTGCCAGCAGCTTAGCAGGCAGGGGGGCTGGAAACACCATATATTTT.

The rearrangement uses TRBV6-1 and TRBJ1-1, with D possibly being TRBD1 (5 bases). The length of the CDR3 is 13 residues. Per the germline V gene, CDR1 is MNHNS and CDR2 is SASEGT. The V end lost 9 bases, the J end lost 5 bases, and 16 bases lay between the germline ends. The CDR3 sequence: CASLSGRGTEAFF. DNA of the CDR3: TGTGCCAGTCTGTCAGGGAGAGGTACTGAAGCTTTCTTT.

This clonotype is a singleton in its sample. One end of the junction varies from germline; a read error may be responsible. The chain combines TRBV7-9 with TRBJ1-1; no reliable D call. The CDR3 totals 14 residues. Germline CDR1 reads SEHNR; CDR2 reads FQNEAQ (reference sequence). CDR3 sequence reads: CASSFGRFNTEAFF. The CDR3 region has the DNA TGCGCCAGCAGCTTCGGCAGATTTAACACTGAAGCTTTCTTT.